The 24 T cell receptor beta chains below were found in one sample sequenced in a study of blood T cell repertoires in COVID-19. The table came from immunoSEQ multiplex PCR; TCRdb's copy has only in-frame clones and leaves some out. The sample shows about 360,000 clones, around 87% of them seen only once. Material for sequencing was PBMCs or T cells enriched from blood (not recorded which). The receptors shown here come from a man in his forties or fifties in a cohort exposed to, infected with or recovered from COVID-19 (not recorded which).

The gene calls are TRBV29-1 and TRBJ2-7; the match to TRBD2 covers 9 bases. This CDR3 is 19 amino acids long. With V trimmed by 4 bases and J by 3 bases, 22 bases remained unmatched. Germline CDR1 SQVTM, CDR2 ANQGSEA. Written as DNA, the CDR3 is TGCAGCGTTGCCCCCGGGGTAGCGGGGGAACCCTTTCGGAACTACGAGCAGTACTTC. Amino acids: CSVAPGVAGEPFRNYEQYF.

The chain has TRBV30 and TRBJ2-2, with D hard to call. This CDR3 spans 14 amino acids. Trimming removed 2 bases at V and 0 bases at J, with 7 bases between. Germline V gene lookup returns CDR1 GTSNPN and CDR2 SVGIG (reference sequence). The CDR3 nucleotides read TGTGCCTGGAGTAAACAGACGAACACCGGGGAGCTGTTTTTT. Encoded protein: CAWSKQTNTGELFF.

The V call is TRBV6-5, the J call TRBJ2-3; 11 bases line up with TRBD2. The ends lost 6 bases at V and 4 bases at J; junction bases unmatched: 6. The CDR3 covers 15 residues. The germline V gene has CDR1 MNHEY and CDR2 SVGAGI. The CDR3 reads CASRTTSGMADTQYF. The CDR3 DNA follows: TGTGCCAGCAGGACGACTAGCGGGATGGCAGATACGCAGTATTTT.

Comments on this clone: Different DNA sequences within this sample yield the same CDR3. This chain links TRBV29-1 with TRBJ1-2; perhaps TRBD1 as D (5 bases). The CDR3 totals 13 residues. V was clipped by 1 base and J by 3 bases, with 9 bases between them. CDR1 and CDR2 from the germline V gene are SQVTM and ANQGSEA. The CDR3 DNA reads as TGCAGCGTTGAAGGCGGGGGGGACTATGGCTACACCTTC. This translates into CSVEGGGDYGYTF.

The chain uses TRBV5-6 and TRBJ2-7, with 9 bases aligning to TRBD1. Trimming cost V 4 bases and J 3 bases; bases outside gene matches: 8. The CDR3 extends over 15 amino acids. In germline, CDR1 is SGHDT, CDR2 YYEEEE. The CDR3 spells CASSVIRDRDYEQYF. CDR3 in DNA: TGTGCCAGCAGCGTGATCCGGGACAGGGACTACGAGCAGTACTTC.

The rearrangement links TRBV27 to TRBJ2-3, with 11 bases aligning to TRBD2. Trimming cost V 0 bases and J 4 bases; bases outside gene matches: 6. Germline-derived CDR1 and CDR2 are MNHEY and SMNVEV (reference sequence). The CDR3 length is 17 residues. The CDR3 spells CASSLSSGTSGADTQYF. In DNA form, the CDR3 reads TGTGCCAGCAGTTTATCCTCGGGGACTAGCGGCGCAGATACGCAGTATTTT.

The rearrangement uses TRBV19 and TRBJ2-6; a weak D match, TRBD1 (5 bases). CDR1 and CDR2 from the germline V gene are LNHDA and SQIVND (reference sequence). V was cut by 7 bases and J by 4 bases, with 11 bases left in between. This CDR3 is 14 amino acids long. CDR3 in DNA: TGTGCCAGTAATAGACAGCTAGGGGCCAACGTCCTGACTTTC. Amino acid sequence: CASNRQLGANVLTF.

This CDR3 reads CASSPTGELNIQYF. CDR3 nucleotides: TGTGCCAGCAGCCCGACAGGGGAACTAAACATTCAGTACTTC. The chain joins TRBV7-9 to TRBJ2-4; TRBD1 matches 8 bases. Per germline, CDR1 SEHNR and CDR2 FQNEAQ (reference sequence). V gave up 5 bases and J gave up 6 bases; unmatched junction bases: 6. The CDR3 is made up of 14 amino acids.

This clone appeared once. This rearrangement joins TRBV6-1 to TRBJ2-3; 8 bases map to TRBD1. The CDR3 totals 15 residues. From germline, CDR1 is MNHNS and CDR2 SASEGT. V shed 7 bases and J 3 bases; nucleotides not matched to a gene: 9. CDR3 nucleotide sequence: TGTGCCAGCAACCGGGACAGGACGAAGACAGATACGCAGTATTTT. As protein: CASNRDRTKTDTQYF.

The chain couples TRBV29-1 to TRBJ2-4, with D maybe TRBD2 (5 bases). CDR1 is SQVTM and CDR2 is ANQGSEA in the germline V gene. The CDR3 totals 12 residues. V was cut by 6 bases and J by 8 bases, with 14 bases left in between. The CDR3 spells CSVGRAGDIQYF. Here the CDR3 DNA reads TGCAGCGTAGGACGGGCCGGGGACATTCAGTACTTC.

The chain couples TRBV6-5 to TRBJ2-2; 7 positions match TRBD2. Germline CDR1 is MNHEY and CDR2 is SVGAGI. The CDR3 sequence is 15 residues long. Trimming cost V 8 bases and J 5 bases; bases outside gene matches: 11. The CDR3 DNA is TGTGCCAGCCGGGGAGGGGCGCTAGGGACCGGGGAGCTGTTTTTT. Protein sequence: CASRGGALGTGELFF.

The chain is built from TRBV28 and TRBJ1-2; unclear D gene. The CDR3 has 12 residues. Germline assignment: CDR1 MDHEN and CDR2 SYDVKM. With 1 base removed from V and 5 bases from J, the gap between germline ends came to 5 bases. The CDR3 DNA is TGTGCCAGCAGTTTATTAGAATATGGCTACACCTTC. This sequence encodes CASSLLEYGYTF.

J is TRBJ1-5 and V is TRBV5-1; perhaps TRBD1 as D (6 bases). Trimming left V 0 bases short and J 5 bases short, with 6 bases between. In germline, CDR1 is SGHRS, CDR2 YFSETQ. The CDR3 has 13 amino acids. CDR3 coding DNA: TGCGCCAGCAGCTTGGGGACAGATCAGCCCCAGCATTTT. It encodes CASSLGTDQPQHF. The variable domain in full, completed from reference TRBV5-1 and TRBJ1-5, reads KAGVTQTPRYLIKTRGQQVTLSCSPISGHRSVSWYQQTPGQGLQFLFEYFSETQRNKGNFPGRFSGRQFSNSRSEMNVSTLELGDSALYLCASSLGTDQPQHFGDGTRLSIL.

The gene calls are TRBV14 and TRBJ2-7; 7 positions agree with TRBD1. The J segment lost 2 bases and the V segment lost 1 base, leaving 8 bases of the junction unmatched. CDR3 length: 16 residues. Per germline, CDR1 SGHDN and CDR2 FVKESK. The CDR3 coding sequence is TGTGCCAGCAGCCAAGGACGCAGGGGGAGCACCTACGAGCAGTACTTC. This encodes CASSQGRRGSTYEQYF.

In DNA, the CDR3 is TGTGCCACCAGGGCTAGCGGGTCAAGGGAGACCCAGTACTTC. It codes for CATRASGSRETQYF. The chain has TRBV24-1 and TRBJ2-5; 8 bases match TRBD2. Per germline, CDR1 KGHDR and CDR2 SFDVKD. V gave up 7 bases and J gave up 5 bases; unmatched junction bases: 8. The CDR3 contains 14 residues.

This sequence joins TRBV6-6 and TRBJ1-5, with TRBD1 identical over 9 bases. CDR3 length: 20 residues. Unmatched junction bases numbered 18, after V lost 6 bases and J lost 0 bases. Per the germline V gene, CDR1 is MNHNY and CDR2 is SVGAGI (reference sequence). The CDR3 reads CASSLTWPGQGRYSNQPQHF. CDR3 in DNA: TGTGCCAGCAGCCTAACCTGGCCGGGACAGGGACGATATAGCAATCAGCCCCAGCATTTT.

The chain is built from TRBV15 and TRBJ2-7; TRBD1 is a possible D gene (6 bases). Between the trimmed V and J ends, which lost 1 base and 7 bases, there was a span of 11 bases. In germline, CDR1 is LNHNV, CDR2 YYDKDF (reference sequence). The CDR3 extends over 13 amino acids. Here the CDR3 DNA reads TGTGCCACCAGCAGAGGTGACAGGTCGGAGCAGTACTTC. Protein sequence: CATSRGDRSEQYF.

The CDR3 DNA sequence: TGTGCCAGCAGCCAAGACCGGGACAGTTACGAGCAGTACTTC. It specifies CASSQDRDSYEQYF. The rearrangement links TRBV3-1 (or the pseudogene TRBV3-2) to TRBJ2-7; 7 bases match TRBD1. The CDR3 runs to 14 residues. V gave up 0 bases and J gave up 4 bases; unmatched junction bases: 3. Germline loops: CDR1 LGHDT, CDR2 YNNKEL (reference sequence).

The chain couples TRBV21-1 to TRBJ1-3; TRBD1 reflects the table's D call only, with no check against the DNA. TRBV21-1 is marked as a pseudogene. CDR3 length: 13 amino acids. In nucleotides, the CDR3 is TGTGCCAGCAGAAGACAGCAAGGAAACACCATATATTTT. Translation: CASRRQQGNTIYF.

This chain connects TRBV18 to TRBJ1-6; 10 nucleotides line up with TRBD1. CDR3 length: 15 amino acids. V shed 1 base, J shed 7 bases, and the junction held 1 base outside the gene matches. Germline CDR1 KGHSH, CDR2 LQKENI. The CDR3 sequence: CASSPLTGGNSPLHF. The CDR3, as DNA: TGTGCCAGCTCACCACTGACAGGGGGCAATTCACCCCTCCACTTT.

This clone was seen once. The sample has other DNA sequences that encode this CDR3 too. The rearrangement joins TRBV18 to TRBJ2-1; D is ambiguous. The germline V gene encodes CDR1 KGHSH and CDR2 LQKENI. The germline V and J ends were trimmed by 3 bases and 0 bases, with 6 bases remaining between them. CDR3 length equals 14 residues. The CDR3 reads CASSPPSSYNEQFF. The CDR3 region has the DNA TGTGCCAGCTCACCCCCTTCCTCCTACAATGAGCAGTTCTTC.

This chain connects TRBV18 to TRBJ2-7, with 8 bases matching TRBD1. The CDR3 spans 15 residues. CDR1 KGHSH and CDR2 LQKENI come from the germline V gene. Germline trimming cut 0 bases from V and 2 bases from J; bases unmatched to any gene: 3. This CDR3 is CASSPPATGAYEQYF. As DNA, the CDR3 is TGTGCCAGCTCACCACCGGCGACAGGGGCCTACGAGCAGTACTTC.

V is TRBV7-9 and J is TRBJ1-5; 8 nucleotides align to TRBD1. The CDR3 consists of 15 residues. V dropped 1 base and J dropped 6; count of bases not matched to a gene: 5. The V gene's germline CDR1 is SEHNR and CDR2 FQNEAQ (reference sequence). The CDR3: CASSLGTGNGQPQHF. The CDR3 coding sequence is TGTGCCAGCAGCTTAGGGACAGGGAATGGTCAGCCCCAGCATTTT.

This clone was found once. The chain joins TRBV5-1 to TRBJ2-5; D is perhaps TRBD1 (6 bases). The CDR3 contains 14 residues. In germline, CDR1 is SGHRS, CDR2 YFSETQ. Between the trimmed V and J ends, which lost 3 bases and 1 base, there was a span of 10 bases. The CDR3 DNA sequence: TGCGCCAGCAGCTACGGGACACCCCAAGAGACCCAGTACTTC. Protein sequence: CASSYGTPQETQYF. Looking up the rest from reference TRBV5-1 and TRBJ2-5 gives the full variable domain: KAGVTQTPRYLIKTRGQQVTLSCSPISGHRSVSWYQQTPGQGLQFLFEYFSETQRNKGNFPGRFSGRQFSNSRSEMNVSTLELGDSALYLCASSYGTPQETQYFGPGTRLLVL.